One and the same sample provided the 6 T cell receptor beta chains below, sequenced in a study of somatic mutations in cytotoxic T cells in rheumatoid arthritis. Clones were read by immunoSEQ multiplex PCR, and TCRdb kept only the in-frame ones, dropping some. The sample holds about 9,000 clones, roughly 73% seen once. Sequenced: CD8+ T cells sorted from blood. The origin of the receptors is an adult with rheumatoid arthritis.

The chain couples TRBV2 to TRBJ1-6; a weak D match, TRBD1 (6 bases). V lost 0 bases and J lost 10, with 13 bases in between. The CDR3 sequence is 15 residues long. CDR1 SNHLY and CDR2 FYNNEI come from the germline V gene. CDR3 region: CASSEAGALQSPLHF. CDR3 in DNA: TGTGCCAGCAGTGAAGCGGGGGCCCTCCAGTCACCCCTCCACTTT.

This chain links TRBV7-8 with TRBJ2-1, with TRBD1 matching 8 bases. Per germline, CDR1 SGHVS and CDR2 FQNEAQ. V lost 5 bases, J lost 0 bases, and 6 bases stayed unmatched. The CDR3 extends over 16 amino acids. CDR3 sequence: CASSSSGGGSYNEQFF. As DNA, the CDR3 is TGTGCCAGCAGCAGCTCAGGGGGCGGCTCCTACAATGAGCAGTTCTTC.

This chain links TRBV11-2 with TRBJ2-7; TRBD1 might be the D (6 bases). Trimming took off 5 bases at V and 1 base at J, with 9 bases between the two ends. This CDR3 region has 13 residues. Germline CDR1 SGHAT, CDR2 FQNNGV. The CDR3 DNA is TGTGCCAGCAGCCACGGACAGTCCTACGAGCAGTACTTC. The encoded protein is CASSHGQSYEQYF.

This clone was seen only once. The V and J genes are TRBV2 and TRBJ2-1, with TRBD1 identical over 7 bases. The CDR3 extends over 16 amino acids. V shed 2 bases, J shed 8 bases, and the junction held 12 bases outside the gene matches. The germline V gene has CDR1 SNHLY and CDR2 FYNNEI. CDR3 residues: CASSEQGEANRDEQFF. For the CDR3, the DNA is TGTGCCAGCAGTGAACAGGGGGAAGCAAATCGGGATGAGCAGTTCTTC.

The CDR3 bases are TGTGCCAGCAGCAAGTCCGGGCCCCGCTTCTCCTACAATGAGCAGTTCTTC. Its protein is CASSKSGPRFSYNEQFF. The rearrangement joins TRBV7-3 to TRBJ2-1; D gene uncertain. Germline V gives CDR1 SGHTA, CDR2 FQGTGA. This CDR3 spans 17 amino acids. Trimming took off 5 bases at V and 0 bases at J, with 17 bases between the two ends.

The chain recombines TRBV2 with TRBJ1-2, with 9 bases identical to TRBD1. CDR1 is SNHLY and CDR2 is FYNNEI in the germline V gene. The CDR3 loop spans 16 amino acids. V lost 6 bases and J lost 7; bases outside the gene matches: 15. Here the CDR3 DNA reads TGTGCCAGCAGCGCCACCGGGACAGGGATTGGGTTTGGCTACACCTTC. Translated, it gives CASSATGTGIGFGYTF.